These 21 T cell receptor beta chains were all obtained from the same sample, sequenced in a study of T cell changes during pregnancy in multiple sclerosis. Assay used: immunoSEQ multiplex PCR; TCRdb lists only in-frame clones, some missing. Found here are approximately 87,000 clones, about 89% of them singletons; the top ten hold more than 0.45%. The sample here was CD4+ T cells from peripheral blood mononuclear cells, taken in the second trimester of pregnancy. All receptors come from a female donor with multiple sclerosis, enrolled in a pregnancy study.

The genes are TRBV7-8 and TRBJ2-7, with D perhaps matching TRBD2 (5 bases). The CDR3 loop spans 12 amino acids. The germline CDR1 and CDR2 sequences are SGHVS and FQNEAQ. The ends were cut back, 5 bases at V and 7 bases at J, with 12 bases in the middle. Here the CDR3 DNA reads TGTGCCAGCAGCGGGAGTTCAGTAGAGCAGTACTTC. It yields the protein CASSGSSVEQYF.

This chain joins TRBV20-1 and TRBJ1-2, with a possible D match to TRBD1 (6 bases). The CDR3 has 10 amino acids. CDR1 DFQATT and CDR2 SNEGSKA come from the germline V gene (reference sequence). V was pared by 8 bases and J by 8 bases, with 12 bases between. The CDR3, as DNA: TGCAGTACACAGGGCGAAGGCTACACCTTC. It translates to CSTQGEGYTF.

V gene TRBV5-1 combines with J gene TRBJ1-2; weak D call: TRBD1 (5 bases). Trimming took off 1 base at V and 0 bases at J, with 16 bases between the two ends. This CDR3 comprises 17 residues. Germline loops: CDR1 SGHRS, CDR2 YFSETQ. In nucleotides, the CDR3 is TGCGCCAGCAGCTTGCACACCTCAGGGAATTCTAACTATGGCTACACCTTC. Translating gives CASSLHTSGNSNYGYTF.

The chain has TRBV9 and TRBJ1-2, with 7 bases matching TRBD1. The junction had 5 bases not matched to a gene; V was cut back by 0 bases and J by 0 bases. The germline V gene has CDR1 SGDLS and CDR2 YYNGEE. The length of the CDR3 is 16 residues. The CDR3 protein is CASSVATGQSNYGYTF. DNA for the CDR3: TGTGCCAGCAGCGTAGCTACGGGACAGTCTAACTATGGCTACACCTTC.

The chain uses TRBV11-2 and TRBJ2-5; 16 nucleotides agree with TRBD2. CDR3 length equals 17 residues. Germline lookup yields CDR1 SGHAT and CDR2 FQNNGV. Losses at the gene ends were 6 bases for V and 5 bases for J; bases not matched to a gene: 9. This CDR3 is CASRASGLAGGPETQYF. The CDR3 DNA follows: TGTGCCAGCAGGGCCTCGGGACTAGCGGGGGGGCCTGAGACCCAGTACTTC.

This sequence joins TRBV6-5 and TRBJ1-2; D perhaps matches TRBD1 (5 bases). The CDR3 extends over 13 amino acids. Trimming took off 6 bases at V and 7 bases at J, with 15 bases between the two ends. The germline V gene has CDR1 MNHEY and CDR2 SVGAGI. DNA for the CDR3: TGTGCCAGCAGGATAGGGGTCTGGGGTGGCTACACCTTC. Amino acid sequence: CASRIGVWGGYTF.

The chain has TRBV28 and TRBJ1-1, with TRBD1 matching 7 bases. The CDR3 extends over 15 amino acids. V lost 4 bases and J lost 2; bases outside the gene matches: 7. Germline V gene data show CDR1 as MDHEN and CDR2 as SYDVKM. The CDR3, as DNA: TGTGCCAGCAGTTATAGCGGACAGGCCAACACTGAAGCTTTCTTT. Amino acids: CASSYSGQANTEAFF. The full variable domain, in which reference TRBV28 and TRBJ1-1 provide the parts outside the CDR3, is DVKVTQSSRYLVKRTGEKVFLECVQDMDHENMFWYRQDPGLGLRLIYFSYDVKMKEKGDIPEGYSVSREKKERFSLILESASTNQTSMYLCASSYSGQANTEAFFGQGTRLTVV.

The chain uses TRBV5-6 and TRBJ1-5; 10 bases align to TRBD1. Per the germline V gene, CDR1 is SGHDT and CDR2 is YYEEEE. V gave up 3 bases and J gave up 4 bases; unmatched junction bases: 7. The CDR3 runs to 16 residues. The CDR3, as DNA: TGTGCCAGCAGCTATTCCGGGACAGGGGCTAATCAGCCCCAGCATTTT. It yields the protein CASSYSGTGANQPQHF.

The chain has TRBV7-2 and TRBJ1-1; D uncertain. Germline CDR1 SGHTA, CDR2 FQGNSA. Trimming removed 4 bases from V and 1 base from J, with 7 bases in between. This CDR3 spans 13 amino acids. The CDR3 DNA follows: TGTGCCAGCAGCTATACAACGAACACTGAAGCTTTCTTT. Encoded protein: CASSYTTNTEAFF.

The gene calls are TRBV27 and TRBJ1-2; D uncertain. Per germline, CDR1 MNHEY and CDR2 SMNVEV (reference sequence). The CDR3 contains 15 residues. V lost 0 bases and J 5 bases, leaving 13 bases between the germline ends. The CDR3: CASSLSFSSRYGYTF. CDR3 in DNA: TGTGCCAGCAGTTTATCTTTTAGTTCCCGGTATGGCTACACCTTC.

The chain is built from TRBV19 and TRBJ1-3; D remains ambiguous. Trimming shortened V by 4 bases and J by 4 bases, and 11 bases separated the two germline ends. Germline V gene sequence: CDR1 LNHDA, CDR2 SQIVND (reference sequence). The CDR3 runs 14 residues. This CDR3 reads CASSRQVFGNTIYF. The CDR3 nucleotides read TGTGCCAGTAGTAGGCAGGTGTTCGGAAACACCATATATTTT.

This chain links TRBV7-9 with TRBJ1-2; 9 bases line up with TRBD1. Germline V gene data show CDR1 as SEHNR and CDR2 as FQNEAQ (reference sequence). The CDR3 has 15 residues. V was clipped by 3 bases and J by 7 bases; unmatched bases: 9. The CDR3 spells CASSFFQTGGAGYTF. In DNA form, the CDR3 reads TGTGCCAGCAGCTTTTTCCAAACAGGGGGCGCTGGCTACACCTTC.

In regard to this clone: The junction departs from the called germline gene at one end, perhaps through a read error. The V gene is TRBV7-8, the J gene TRBJ2-1; D perhaps matches TRBD1 (5 bases). CDR3 size: 13 residues. The germline V gene encodes CDR1 SGHVS and CDR2 FQNEAQ. The CDR3 DNA reads TGTGCCAGCAGCTTCAATCAGGGTCGCGGCGAAGTCTTC. Its protein product is CASSFNQGRGEVF.

The chain recombines TRBV27 with TRBJ1-5; possible D gene TRBD1, 5 bases. Germline V gene lookup returns CDR1 MNHEY and CDR2 SMNVEV (reference sequence). The CDR3 extends over 14 amino acids. V was shortened by 6 bases and J by 2 bases, with 11 bases between the two germline ends. This chain's CDR3 is CASRSLGGNQPQHF. Here the CDR3 DNA reads TGTGCCAGCAGAAGTCTAGGGGGCAATCAGCCCCAGCATTTT.

As concerns this clone: Other DNA variants within this sample encode the same CDR3. The chain joins TRBV5-1 to TRBJ1-1; perhaps TRBD1 as D (5 bases). The CDR3 consists of 14 residues. Trimming stripped 4 bases from V and 1 base from J, with 11 bases between. Germline CDR1 is SGHRS and CDR2 is YFSETQ. This CDR3 is CASSLTGGNTEAFF. The CDR3 coding sequence is TGCGCCAGCAGCCTGACGGGGGGGAACACTGAAGCTTTCTTT.

V gene TRBV5-1 combines with J gene TRBJ2-7; 7 positions agree with TRBD2. This CDR3 is built from 15 residues. Per germline, CDR1 SGHRS and CDR2 YFSETQ. V lost 0 bases and J lost 3; bases outside the gene matches: 6. CDR3 region: CASSLVGGINYEQYF. The CDR3 coding sequence is TGCGCCAGCAGCTTGGTCGGGGGGATAAACTACGAGCAGTACTTC.

The chain uses TRBV9 and TRBJ1-3; perhaps TRBD1 as D (5 bases). The CDR3 is made up of 13 amino acids. Germline V gives CDR1 SGDLS, CDR2 YYNGEE. V was shortened by 8 bases and J by 4 bases, with 13 bases between the two germline ends. The CDR3 loop reads CASSGTRGNTIYF. CDR3 nucleotide sequence: TGTGCCAGTTCCGGGACTCGGGGAAACACCATATATTTT.

The rearrangement uses TRBV27 and TRBJ2-7; possible D gene TRBD1, 7 bases. This CDR3 has 17 residues. CDR1 MNHEY and CDR2 SMNVEV come from the germline V gene (reference sequence). V was clipped by 3 bases and J by 1 base, with 19 bases between them. As DNA, the CDR3 is TGTGCCAGCAGTTTCCCGGATGGCAGGGGGGTATCCTACGAGCAGTACTTC. It encodes CASSFPDGRGVSYEQYF.

The rearrangement links TRBV6-1 to TRBJ1-2, with a tentative D call TRBD1 (6 bases). Trimming took 2 bases from V and 4 from J, leaving 14 bases between them. The CDR3 has 15 amino acids. CDR1 is MNHNS, CDR2 SASEGT, per germline. Here the CDR3 reads CASSERTGYSYGYTF. The CDR3 nucleotides read TGTGCCAGCAGTGAACGTACAGGGTATAGCTATGGCTACACCTTC.

The CDR3 DNA is TGTGCCAGTAGTGTACAGGTAAAGAACACTGAAGCTTTCTTT. Translation: CASSVQVKNTEAFF. The chain recombines TRBV19 with TRBJ1-1, with D possibly TRBD1 on 5 matching bases. This CDR3 is 14 amino acids long. Per the germline V gene, CDR1 is LNHDA and CDR2 is SQIVND (reference sequence). The V end lost 5 bases, the J end lost 1 base, and 11 bases lay between the germline ends.

This chain links TRBV6-1 with TRBJ1-1, with TRBD1 matching 8 bases. The V gene's germline CDR1 is MNHNS and CDR2 SASEGT. The length of the CDR3 is 15 residues. J was trimmed by 2 bases and V by 6 bases; bases with no gene match: 8. For the CDR3, the DNA is TGTGCCAGCAGCAACCGACAGGGGTTAAACACTGAAGCTTTCTTT. This codes for CASSNRQGLNTEAFF.